The clone carrying this TCR beta chain was detected many times. Antigen: not known. This entry comes from a study of T cells after yellow fever vaccination. Study-wide background: Fractions low in cell number were prepared with SMART-Seq v4 Ultra Low Input. Overall study results and limits: Clones that expanded after primary vaccination mostly reappeared after the booster (96% CD4, approximately 87% CD8).

Making TCR cDNA involved 5'RACE template switching, which added UMIs and a universal primer site. A single record per CDR3 protein comes from TCRdb applying MiXCR to the 5' RACE reads. The data hold 70,000 or so distinct CDR3 sequences, with approximately 5% observed a single time. This CDR3 has 17 residues. V lost 3 bases to trimming and J lost 4 bases, with 19 bases between them. This receptor was identified in a man aged 18 to 30 who received the YFV17D yellow fever vaccine. The input for sequencing was CD4+ T cells sorted from PBMCs, taken roughly 15 days after the first yellow fever vaccination. The gene calls are TRBV12-3 or TRBV12-4 and TRBJ1-5; tentative D call: TRBD1 (6 bases). The CDR3 nucleotides read TGTGCCAGCAGTTTGGGGGGGCAGTGGGACGGTAATCAGCCCCAGCATTTT. This gives the protein CASSLGGQWDGNQPQHF.